The 12 T cell receptor beta chains listed next were all sequenced from one sample in a study of neurological immune-mediated disorders. TCRdb re-analysed the 5' RACE reads in MiXCR, keeping a single row per CDR3 protein. This sample yields approximately 86,000 distinct CDR3 sequences, of which roughly 2.6% are seen a single time; about 1% belongs to the top ten. Sequences were obtained from PBMCs. These receptors all come from a woman in her 30s with multiple sclerosis.

This clonotype was counted at least ten times. This chain uses TRBV28 with TRBJ2-2; no definite D call. Germline V gene data show CDR1 as MDHEN and CDR2 as SYDVKM. The CDR3 is 12 amino acids. The V end was cut by 3 bases, the J end by 6 bases, with 5 bases between. The CDR3 sequence is CASSFVSGELFF. The CDR3 region has the DNA TGTGCCAGCAGTTTTGTCTCCGGGGAGCTGTTTTTT. Variable domain in full (rest from reference TRBV28 and TRBJ2-2): DVKVTQSSRYLVKRTGEKVFLECVQDMDHENMFWYRQDPGLGLRLIYFSYDVKMKEKGDIPEGYSVSREKKERFSLILESASTNQTSMYLCASSFVSGELFFGEGSRLTVL.

This clonotype was detected ten times or more. The J gene is TRBJ2-5, the V gene TRBV20-1; 16 bases agree with TRBD2. This CDR3 spans 16 amino acids. Germline CDR1 reads DFQATT; CDR2 reads SNEGSKA (reference sequence). With 6 bases clipped from V and 5 bases from J, the junction kept 9 bases outside the gene matches. The CDR3 bases are TGCAGTGCCACCTCGGGGACTAGCGGGAGGGACGAGACCCAGTACTTC. This sequence encodes CSATSGTSGRDETQYF.

The chain uses TRBV13 and TRBJ2-7; D possibly corresponds to TRBD1 (6 bases). The germline CDR1 and CDR2 sequences are PRHDT and FYEKMQ (reference sequence). V lost 2 bases, J lost 5 bases, and 10 bases lay in between. The CDR3 extends over 13 amino acids. DNA of the CDR3: TGTGCCAGCAGCTTATTGTACAGGGACGAGCAGTACTTC. Residues: CASSLLYRDEQYF. Based on the CDR3 plus reference TRBV13 and TRBJ2-7, the full variable domain is AAGVIQSPRHLIKEKRETATLKCYPIPRHDTVYWYQQGPGQDPQFLISFYEKMQSDKGSIPDRFSAQQFSDYHSELNMSSLELGDSALYFCASSLLYRDEQYFGPGTRLTVT.

This clonotype was seen many times. The gene calls are TRBV3-1 and TRBJ1-1; D may be TRBD1 (5 bases). Per germline, CDR1 LGHDT and CDR2 YNNKEL (reference sequence). The CDR3 is 13 amino acids. Trimming took off 6 bases at V and 1 base at J, with 9 bases between the two ends. The CDR3 is CASRPDTNTEAFF. In DNA form, the CDR3 reads TGTGCCAGCAGACCGGACACGAACACTGAAGCTTTCTTT. The full variable domain, its missing parts supplied by reference TRBV3-1 and TRBJ1-1, is DTAVSQTPKYLVTQMGNDKSIKCEQNLGHDTMYWYKQDSKKFLKIMFSYNNKELIINETVPNRFSPKSPDKAHLNLHINSLELGDSAVYFCASRPDTNTEAFFGQGTRLTVV.

This clonotype was recorded at least ten times. V usage is TRBV6-2 or TRBV6-3 and J usage is TRBJ1-5, with a possible D match to TRBD1 (6 bases). This CDR3 is built from 15 residues. Trimming pared 8 bases from V and 0 bases from J, leaving 14 bases between. The V gene's germline CDR1 is MNHEY and CDR2 SVGEGT. Here the CDR3 reads CASEDRGDSNQPQHF. CDR3 coding DNA: TGTGCCAGCGAGGACAGAGGGGATAGCAATCAGCCCCAGCATTTT.

This clonotype came up many times. The chain links TRBV7-2 to TRBJ1-2, with TRBD1 identical over 8 bases. The CDR3 spans 15 residues. The V gene's germline CDR1 is SGHTA and CDR2 FQGNSA. V gave up 5 bases and J gave up 4 bases; unmatched junction bases: 9. CDR3 amino acids: CASSPDRGRGYGYTF. CDR3 nucleotide sequence: TGTGCCAGCAGCCCCGACAGGGGTAGGGGCTATGGCTACACCTTC. Complete variable domain (other parts from reference TRBV7-2 and TRBJ1-2): GAGVSQSPSNKVTEKGKDVELRCDPISGHTALYWYRQSLGQGLEFLIYFQGNSAPDKSGLPSDRFSAERTGGSVSTLTIQRTQQEDSAVYLCASSPDRGRGYGYTFGSGTRLTVV.

This clonotype was detected many times. The chain uses TRBV28 and TRBJ2-7; 7 bases are a match to TRBD1. The trim removed 3 bases at V and 2 bases at J, leaving 4 bases unmatched. Germline CDR1 and CDR2: MDHEN and SYDVKM. The CDR3 has 14 amino acids. The CDR3 DNA sequence: TGTGCCAGCAGTTTCCCAGGGGGACCCTACGAGCAGTACTTC. Protein sequence: CASSFPGGPYEQYF.

This clonotype was detected many times. This sequence joins TRBV28 and TRBJ1-3; D is possibly TRBD1 (5 bases). The V and J ends lost 2 bases and 0 bases respectively, with 17 bases between them. The CDR3 loop spans 18 amino acids. Germline values: CDR1 MDHEN, CDR2 SYDVKM. The CDR3 nucleotides read TGTGCCAGCAGTTTACGACAGAGATACGCATCCTCTGGAAACACCATATATTTT. This encodes CASSLRQRYASSGNTIYF.

In its sample, this clonotype was seen many times. This chain links TRBV20-1 with TRBJ2-7; 7 bases align to TRBD2. The V segment lost 5 bases and the J segment 7 bases; nucleotides outside the gene matches: 2. The CDR3 spans 10 residues. CDR1 is DFQATT, CDR2 SNEGSKA, per germline (reference sequence). The CDR3 sequence: CSAGGGEQYF. The CDR3 nucleotides read TGCAGTGCTGGGGGGGGAGAGCAGTACTTC.

This clonotype has at least ten counts. The chain is built from TRBV6-6 and TRBJ1-2, with D unclear. The germline CDR1 and CDR2 sequences are MNHNY and SVGAGI (reference sequence). This CDR3 has 12 amino acids. Trimming removed 0 bases at V and 3 bases at J, with 2 bases between. CDR3 in DNA: TGTGCCAGCAGTTACTCCGACTATGGCTACACCTTC. Translation: CASSYSDYGYTF.

This clonotype showed up many times. The CDR3 is CASSLVRGGGTGELFF. Written as DNA, the CDR3 is TGTGCCAGCAGCTTAGTCCGGGGAGGAGGCACCGGGGAGCTGTTTTTT. The chain recombines TRBV7-8 with TRBJ2-2; possibly TRBD2 for D (6 bases). This CDR3 comprises 16 residues. V lost 1 base and J lost 4, with 13 bases in between. Germline CDR1 is SGHVS and CDR2 is FQNEAQ.

This clonotype was detected many times. This chain joins TRBV7-2 and TRBJ2-3; no clear D gene. CDR1 and CDR2 (germline): SGHTA, FQGNSA. This CDR3 comprises 14 residues. V shed 5 bases and J shed 0 bases, with 9 bases lying between them. The CDR3 loop is CASSARMSTDTQYF. CDR3 nucleotides: TGTGCCAGCAGCGCCAGGATGAGCACAGATACGCAGTATTTT.